The rows below give T cell receptor beta chains drawn from one sample of a study of cytomegalovirus exposure and HLA in healthy donors. Profiled with immunoSEQ multiplex PCR; TCRdb holds only in-frame clones, not every one. Among about 140,000 clones listed, over 70% were seen once. Sequencing used PBMCs. All receptors derive from a male donor in good health and CMV-seronegative. CDR3s include the opening cysteine and the closing phenylalanine or tryptophan. The order of the fields is V gene, D gene, CDR3 length, clone size, J gene, CDR3 DNA, CDR3 protein. A D gene is named only where the DNA matches it firmly. Clone size is given for some rows only: seen once, a few or many times, or a class if the clone is expanded.

v_gene: TRBV11-2; d_gene: .; len: 12; abundance: .; j_gene: TRBJ2-1; CDR3nt: TGTGCCAGCAGCTCAGGTGACAATGAGCAGTTCTTC; CDR3aa: CASSSGDNEQFF
v_gene: TRBV19; d_gene: TRBD2; len: 16; abundance: .; j_gene: TRBJ2-3; CDR3nt: TGTGCCAGTAGTATCTCCGGGACTAGCTACACAGATACGCAGTATTTT; CDR3aa: CASSISGTSYTDTQYF
v_gene: TRBV5-1; d_gene: .; len: 12; abundance: .; j_gene: TRBJ1-1; CDR3nt: TGCGCCAGCAGCCTCCCAGGCACTGAAGCTTTCTTT; CDR3aa: CASSLPGTEAFF
v_gene: TRBV2; d_gene: TRBD1; len: 12; abundance: few; j_gene: TRBJ2-7; CDR3nt: TGTGCCAGCAGTTATACAGGGGGCGAGCAGTACTTC; CDR3aa: CASSYTGGEQYF
v_gene: TRBV10-3; d_gene: TRBD1; len: 15; abundance: few; j_gene: TRBJ2-1; CDR3nt: TGTGCCATCAGGGGGACAGATAGCTCCTACAATGAGCAGTTCTTC; CDR3aa: CAIRGTDSSYNEQFF
v_gene: TRBV9; d_gene: .; len: 10; abundance: .; j_gene: TRBJ2-1; CDR3nt: TGTGCCAGCGCGGGTAATGAGCAGTTCTTC; CDR3aa: CASAGNEQFF
v_gene: TRBV10-3; d_gene: .; len: 12; abundance: .; j_gene: TRBJ1-1; CDR3nt: TGTGCCACGCGACAGAGGGAGGAGGCAGCTTTCTTT; CDR3aa: CATRQREEAAFF
v_gene: TRBV11-2; d_gene: .; len: 13; abundance: .; j_gene: TRBJ2-5; CDR3nt: TGTGCCAGCAGCTCTCAACAGGGCCAGTCCCAGTACTTC; CDR3aa: CASSSQQGQSQYF
v_gene: TRBV27; d_gene: .; len: 14; abundance: .; j_gene: TRBJ1-6; CDR3nt: TGTGCCAGCAGTTTGTCCCTAGGAGGGTCACCCCTCCACTTT; CDR3aa: CASSLSLGGSPLHF
v_gene: TRBV5-1; d_gene: TRBD1; len: 14; abundance: .; j_gene: TRBJ2-1; CDR3nt: TGCGCCAGCAGCTCCCTCGGGACAGGAGATGAGCAGTTCTTC; CDR3aa: CASSSLGTGDEQFF
v_gene: TRBV28; d_gene: TRBD1; len: 15; abundance: .; j_gene: TRBJ1-1; CDR3nt: TGTGCCAGTACCCCCCTTGGACAGGGGAACACTGAAGCTTTCTTT; CDR3aa: CASTPLGQGNTEAFF
v_gene: TRBV27; d_gene: .; len: 13; abundance: .; j_gene: TRBJ2-7; CDR3nt: TGTGCCAGCTGGGAGGCAGGGAGGAACGAGCAGTACTTC; CDR3aa: CASWEAGRNEQYF
v_gene: TRBV4-3; d_gene: .; len: 13; abundance: .; j_gene: TRBJ2-5; CDR3nt: TGCGCCAGCAGCCAAGATCGGTTCGAGACCCAGTACTTC; CDR3aa: CASSQDRFETQYF
v_gene: TRBV28; d_gene: .; len: 11; abundance: once; j_gene: TRBJ1-5; CDR3nt: TGTGCCAGCAGGGCCACGGGAGCCCAGCATTTT; CDR3aa: CASRATGAQHF
v_gene: TRBV10-3; d_gene: .; len: 15; abundance: .; j_gene: TRBJ2-5; CDR3nt: TGTGCCATCAGTGAGTCGAGACAGGTTAAAGAGACCCAGTACTTC; CDR3aa: CAISESRQVKETQYF
v_gene: TRBV28; d_gene: TRBD1; len: 16; abundance: .; j_gene: TRBJ1-4; CDR3nt: TGTGCCAGCAACGGACAGGGTTCCGCAACTAATGAAAAACTGTTTTTT; CDR3aa: CASNGQGSATNEKLFF
v_gene: TRBV5-1; d_gene: TRBD1; len: 14; abundance: .; j_gene: TRBJ1-1; CDR3nt: TGCGCCAGCAGCTTACAGGGGGCGAACACTGAAGCTTTCTTT; CDR3aa: CASSLQGANTEAFF
v_gene: TRBV30; d_gene: .; len: 13; abundance: .; j_gene: TRBJ1-2; CDR3nt: TGTGCCTGGAGTAAACGGTCCAACTATGGCTACACCTTC; CDR3aa: CAWSKRSNYGYTF
v_gene: TRBV7-3; d_gene: TRBD2; len: 14; abundance: .; j_gene: TRBJ2-3; CDR3nt: TGTGCCAGCAGCTCCCGGGGGGGCCGAGATACGCAGTATTTT; CDR3aa: CASSSRGGRDTQYF
v_gene: TRBV6-5; d_gene: .; len: 13; abundance: .; j_gene: TRBJ1-2; CDR3nt: TGTGCCAGCAGTAGGGGGGGACTCTATGGCTACACCTTC; CDR3aa: CASSRGGLYGYTF
v_gene: TRBV6-6; d_gene: TRBD1; len: 14; abundance: .; j_gene: TRBJ1-2; CDR3nt: TGTGCCAGCAGTCGGGACAGCAGTAACTATGGCTACACCTTC; CDR3aa: CASSRDSSNYGYTF
v_gene: TRBV2; d_gene: TRBD1; len: 15; abundance: .; j_gene: TRBJ1-2; CDR3nt: TGTGCCAGCAGTGCGATGACAGGGAACGGCTATGGCTACACCTTC; CDR3aa: CASSAMTGNGYGYTF